This T cell receptor (beta chain) was captured by sequencing in a study of shared clonotypes between healthy human individuals. Findings and limits, study-wide: Clonotypes that were shared across several donors made up roughly 5.2% of naive CD4 clonotypes. Exclusively blood specimens were collected; tissue repertoires likely differ.

Assay: immunoSEQ multiplex PCR; the TCRdb copy retains only in-frame clones and omits some. The repertoire holds approximately 980,000 clones, with 76% as singletons. Points on this clone: Its antigen is as yet unknown. This specimen includes other DNA sequences encoding the same CDR3.

Sequencing used memory CD4+ T cells sorted from blood. Subset reported: CD45RA-negative fraction. The TCR was taken from a man younger than 30 in good health.

CDR3 residues: CASSVGQNYGYTF. The CDR3 DNA reads as TGTGCCAGCAGTGTGGGACAGAACTATGGCTACACCTTC. This chain uses TRBV2 with TRBJ1-2, with 7 bases identical to TRBD1. The ends lost 4 bases at V and 2 bases at J; junction bases unmatched: 1. This CDR3 contains 13 residues. CDR1 and CDR2 (germline): SNHLY, FYNNEI.